This is a list of T cell receptor beta chains from one sample in a study of OX40 agonist ivuxolimab in advanced cancers. Profiled with immunoSEQ multiplex PCR; TCRdb holds only in-frame clones, not every one. This sample carries 36,000 or so clones, around 77% of them seen once, and the ten largest clones take roughly a fifth. The starting material was CD4+ or CD8+ T cells sorted from blood, obtained in a trial of the OX40 agonist ivuxolimab. The receptors shown here come from an adult with an advanced solid tumor such as melanoma, head and neck, liver or kidney cancer. Each CDR3 is given with its conserved first and last residue. The D gene is left open where the match is weak. Size values are once, few and many counts, or a class for expanded clones, and some rows have none.

j_call v_call clone_size d_call cdr3_aa cdr3_nt
TRBJ2-2 TRBV4-3 . . CASSQDGGTGELFF TGCGCCAGCAGCCAAGATGGCGGCACCGGGGAGCTGTTTTTT
TRBJ2-5 TRBV5-4 . . CASSLIGETYQETQYF TGTGCCAGCAGCTTGATCGGGGAAACGTACCAAGAGACCCAGTACTTC
TRBJ1-1 TRBV11-2 few . CASSLARGEAFF TGTGCCAGCAGCTTAGCGAGGGGGGAAGCTTTCTTT
TRBJ2-3 TRBV4-2 . TRBD2 CASTGLAVCTDTQYF TGTGCCAGCACAGGGCTAGCGGTGTGCACAGATACGCAGTATTTT
TRBJ1-2 TRBV14 . . CASSQDLGTGGSSNYGYTF TGTGCCAGCAGCCAAGATTTGGGGACGGGGGGATCTTCTAACTATGGCTACACCTTC
TRBJ2-5 TRBV2 . TRBD1 CASSEGQFQETQYF TGTGCCAGCAGTGAGGGACAGTTTCAAGAGACCCAGTACTTC
TRBJ2-7 TRBV11-2 few . CASSFPGSDEQYF TGTGCCAGCAGCTTTCCAGGGTCGGACGAGCAGTACTTC
TRBJ2-4 TRBV27 . TRBD1 CASSDRGYIQYF TGTGCCAGCAGTGACAGGGGGTACATTCAGTACTTC
TRBJ1-1 TRBV18 . TRBD1 CASSPLPGTGLSPNTEAFF TGTGCCAGCTCACCCCTGCCGGGGACAGGGCTCTCCCCGAACACTGAAGCTTTCTTT
TRBJ2-5 TRBV4-3 . . CASSFGETQYF TGCGCCAGCAGCTTTGGAGAGACCCAGTACTTC
TRBJ2-3 TRBV4-3 . . CASSLVRADTQYF TGCGCCAGCAGTCTGGTGCGCGCAGATACGCAGTATTTT
TRBJ2-7 TRBV27 . . CASRFQGSYEQYF TGTGCCAGCAGGTTTCAGGGGTCCTACGAGCAGTACTTC
TRBJ2-1 TRBV28 . . CASSYTGTKYNEQFF TGTGCCAGCAGTTATACCGGGACCAAATACAATGAGCAGTTCTTC
TRBJ2-3 TRBV5-4 . . CASSLGRTVGNTQYF TGTGCCAGCAGCTTGGGAAGGACAGTCGGAAATACGCAGTATTTT
TRBJ2-7 TRBV2 . . CASSDAGLSTYEQYF TGTGCCAGCAGCGATGCCGGACTGTCCACCTACGAGCAGTACTTC